This is a list of T cell receptor beta chains from one sample in a study of blood T cell repertoires in COVID-19. Assay used: immunoSEQ multiplex PCR; TCRdb lists only in-frame clones, some missing. This table has about 120,000 clones, approximately 90% appearing once. Material for sequencing was peripheral blood. Source of these receptors: a man in his 60s with COVID-19, enrolled during active disease. The CDR3 runs from the conserved cysteine through the conserved F or W. Fields, in order: CDR3 protein, CDR3 DNA, D gene, J gene, clone size, V gene. D genes are given only for firm matches. Some rows have no size entry. The others give once, few or many, or a class for an expanded clone.

CASSQLPPGTGGDTQYF,TGTGCCAGCAGCCAACTCCCCCCCGGGACCGGGGGTGATACGCAGTATTTT,.,TRBJ2-3,.,TRBV3-1/TRBV3-2
CASSDLVGTGEETQYF,TGTGCCAGCAGTGACTTAGTCGGGACAGGGGAGGAGACCCAGTACTTC,TRBD1,TRBJ2-5,.,TRBV6-1
CASSYRSQGYEQYF,TGTGCCAGCAGTTATCGCAGTCAGGGCTACGAGCAGTACTTC,.,TRBJ2-7,.,TRBV27
CASSQGQGPRTEAFF,TGCGCCAGCAGCCAGGGACAGGGACCAAGGACTGAAGCTTTCTTT,TRBD1,TRBJ1-1,.,TRBV4-1
CATLYSGNTEAFF,TGTGCCACCCTATATTCCGGGAACACTGAAGCTTTCTTT,.,TRBJ1-1,once,TRBV12-3/TRBV12-4
CASSLAGSGFTYEQYF,TGTGCCAGCAGCTTAGCTGGGTCAGGGTTCACCTACGAGCAGTACTTC,.,TRBJ2-7,.,TRBV7-2
CASSYLGKDGYTF,TGTGCCAGCAGTTACCTCGGGAAGGATGGCTACACCTTC,.,TRBJ1-2,.,TRBV6-5
CASSSGTGGQRKLFF,TGTGCCAGCAGTTCGGGGACAGGGGGTCAGAGAAAACTGTTTTTT,TRBD1,TRBJ1-4,few,TRBV6-2/TRBV6-3
CASRTGQGNVDYTF,TGTGCCAGCAGAACGGGACAGGGGAATGTTGACTACACCTTC,TRBD1,TRBJ1-2,few,TRBV2
CASSYRRTGDSPLHF,TGTGCCAGCAGTTACCGGCGGACAGGAGATTCACCCCTCCACTTT,TRBD1,TRBJ1-6,.,TRBV6-5
CASRFSGGTTEAFF,TGTGCCAGCAGGTTTAGCGGGGGAACAACTGAAGCTTTCTTT,.,TRBJ1-1,.,TRBV6-6
CASSRDITNTGELFF,TGTGCCAGCAGCCGGGACATCACGAACACCGGGGAGCTGTTTTTT,.,TRBJ2-2,.,TRBV3-1/TRBV3-2
CASSDSGSGYEQYF,TGCGCCAGCAGTGATAGTGGGTCGGGGTACGAGCAGTACTTC,.,TRBJ2-7,.,TRBV10-1
CASSYSGQLAGSPLHF,TGTGCCAGCAGTTACAGTGGACAGCTAGCTGGTTCACCCCTCCACTTT,.,TRBJ1-6,.,TRBV6-2/TRBV6-3
CASSLSGASGTEAFF,TGCGCCAGCAGCTTGTCAGGGGCCTCGGGGACTGAAGCTTTCTTT,.,TRBJ1-1,.,TRBV5-1
CASSYDRVYGYTF,TGTGCCAGCAGCTACGACAGGGTCTATGGCTACACCTTC,TRBD1,TRBJ1-2,.,TRBV6-5
CASSYLFGDGGKEGYTF,TGTGCCAGCAGTTACCTTTTTGGGGACGGCGGGAAAGAAGGCTACACCTTC,.,TRBJ1-2,.,TRBV6-2/TRBV6-3
CASSFLQGGGETQYF,TGCGCCAGCAGCTTTTTACAGGGTGGAGGAGAGACCCAGTACTTC,.,TRBJ2-5,.,TRBV5-1
CASSALAPTLHF,TGTGCCAGCAGTGCCTTGGCTCCAACCCTCCACTTT,.,TRBJ1-6,.,TRBV2
CASSLSIYNSPLHF,TGTGCCAGCAGCTTAAGCATTTATAATTCACCCCTCCACTTT,.,TRBJ1-6,.,TRBV7-9
CASGEEGQPQHF,TGTGCCAGCGGGGAGGAAGGTCAGCCCCAGCATTTT,.,TRBJ1-5,.,TRBV6-5
CASSLDWRGIGEKLFF,TGTGCCAGCAGCTTAGACTGGAGGGGAATTGGGGAAAAACTGTTTTTT,.,TRBJ1-4,once,TRBV7-9
CASSAGQGRMATEAFF,TGTGCCAGCAGCGCGGGACAGGGCAGGATGGCAACTGAAGCTTTCTTT,TRBD1,TRBJ1-1,.,TRBV7-2
CASSYVSGVGNYGYTF,TGTGCCAGCAGTTACGTCTCCGGGGTGGGAAACTATGGCTACACCTTC,.,TRBJ1-2,.,TRBV6-6
CAWSRTGVTEAFF,TGTGCCTGGAGTCGGACAGGGGTAACTGAAGCTTTCTTT,TRBD1,TRBJ1-1,once,TRBV30
CASSPSTGGLRETQYF,TGTGCCAGCAGCCCCAGTACAGGGGGCCTCCGAGAGACCCAGTACTTC,TRBD1,TRBJ2-5,once,TRBV7-2
CAWSARQGTGANVLTF,TGTGCCTGGAGTGCCCGACAGGGGACAGGGGCCAACGTCCTGACTTTC,TRBD1,TRBJ2-6,.,TRBV30
CAIPGLGRETQYF,TGTGCTATCCCCGGGCTGGGGAGAGAGACCCAGTACTTC,.,TRBJ2-5,.,TRBV3-1/TRBV3-2
CASSYGGGWYEAFF,TGTGCCAGCAGTTACGGGGGGGGCTGGTATGAAGCTTTCTTT,.,TRBJ1-1,.,TRBV6-5
CASAWGQAGQPQHF,TGTGCCAGTGCCTGGGGACAGGCAGGTCAGCCCCAGCATTTT,TRBD1,TRBJ1-5,.,TRBV19
CATSRDAGITEAFF,TGTGCCACCAGCAGAGATGCGGGAATCACTGAAGCTTTCTTT,.,TRBJ1-1,.,TRBV15
CASSLGVNTEAFF,TGTGCCAGCAGTCTAGGGGTGAACACTGAAGCTTTCTTT,.,TRBJ1-1,once,TRBV6-5
CASSEQGASYNEQFF,TGTGCCAGCAGTGAGCAGGGGGCGTCCTACAATGAGCAGTTCTTC,TRBD1,TRBJ2-1,.,TRBV2
CAVGDFNNSPLHF,TGCGCCGTGGGAGACTTCAATAATTCACCCCTCCACTTT,.,TRBJ1-6,.,TRBV25-1
CAISRRATANYGYTF,TGTGCCATTTCACGCAGGGCGACCGCTAACTATGGCTACACCTTC,.,TRBJ1-2,.,TRBV6-5
CASSLGTGTAIKFF,TGTGCCAGCAGCTTGGGGACAGGGACGGCTATTAAGTTCTTC,TRBD1,TRBJ2-7,.,TRBV5-5
CASSLATSVNSEQYF,TGTGCCAGCTCACTCGCGACTAGCGTCAACTCCGAGCAGTACTTC,TRBD2,TRBJ2-7,.,TRBV18